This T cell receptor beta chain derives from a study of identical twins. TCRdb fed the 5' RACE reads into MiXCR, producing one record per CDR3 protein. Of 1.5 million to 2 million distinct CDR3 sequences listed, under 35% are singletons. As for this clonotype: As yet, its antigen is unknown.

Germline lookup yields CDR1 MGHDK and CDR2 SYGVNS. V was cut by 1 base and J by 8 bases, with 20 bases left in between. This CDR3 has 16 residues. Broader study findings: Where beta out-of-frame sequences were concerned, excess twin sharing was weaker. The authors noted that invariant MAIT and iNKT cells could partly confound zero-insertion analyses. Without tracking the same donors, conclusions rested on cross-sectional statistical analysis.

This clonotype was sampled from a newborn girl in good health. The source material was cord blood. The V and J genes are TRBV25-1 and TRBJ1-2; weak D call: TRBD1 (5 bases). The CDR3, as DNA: TGTGCCAGCAGTGAATGGAAGATCAAGGGGCCAGAAGGCTACACCTTC. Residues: CASSEWKIKGPEGYTF.